This TCR beta chain was recorded in a study of chemoradiotherapy in HPV16-positive cancers. The study, taken as a whole, reports: Non-HPV-specific T cells did not expand in tumors during treatment, whereas candidate HPV-specific clones and E7-related motifs did.

In regard to this clone: The antigen is unknown.

The CDR3 has 13 residues. CDR1 MNHEY and CDR2 SVGAGI come from the germline V gene. V lost 6 bases and J 4 bases, leaving 12 bases between the germline ends. The method was immunoSEQ multiplex PCR; TCRdb's version includes in-frame clones alone and lacks a portion of them. The sample has approximately 29,000 clones, around four fifths seen once. This receptor was identified in a human donor with HPV-associated anogenital cancer. The source material was blood, sampled from a patient who underwent chemoradiotherapy. The V call is TRBV6-5, the J call TRBJ1-2; tentatively, D is TRBD1 (6 bases). The CDR3, as DNA: TGTGCCAGCAGGAAAGGGGGGGCCTATGGCTACACCTTC. As protein: CASRKGGAYGYTF.